These 31 T cell receptor beta chains were all obtained from the same sample, sequenced in a study of glioma-infiltrating T cells after dendritic cell vaccination. The method was immunoSEQ multiplex PCR; TCRdb's version includes in-frame clones alone and lacks a portion of them. The data contain fewer than 100,000 clones, around 84% of them singletons. The material was blood, obtained before dendritic cell vaccination. The source is a human donor with glioblastoma.

V gene TRBV4-1 combines with J gene TRBJ2-1; the match to TRBD2 covers 13 bases. V shed 4 bases and J 5 bases; nucleotides not matched to a gene: 5. CDR1 and CDR2 (germline): MGHRA, YSYEKL. This CDR3 contains 16 residues. The CDR3 DNA is TGCGCCAGCAGCCCGGGACTAGCGGGGTTCAACAATGAGCAGTTCTTC. It encodes CASSPGLAGFNNEQFF.

This clone was detected once. V and J are TRBV5-3 and TRBJ2-2; unclear D gene. TRBV5-3 is placed among ORFs of uncertain function. This CDR3 has 14 amino acids. Trimming removed 1 base at V and 1 base at J, with 5 bases between. The CDR3, as DNA: TGTGCCAGAAGCTTGTGCGGGAACACCGGGGAGCTGTTTTTT. The encoded protein is CARSLCGNTGELFF.

This clone was detected only a few times. This chain links TRBV28 with TRBJ2-1; 14 nucleotides match TRBD2. Germline values: CDR1 MDHEN, CDR2 SYDVKM. This CDR3 is built from 17 residues. V gave up 2 bases and J gave up 0 bases; unmatched junction bases: 0. CDR3 residues: CASSLGTSGSSYNEQFF. DNA for the CDR3: TGTGCCAGCAGTTTAGGGACTAGCGGGAGCTCCTACAATGAGCAGTTCTTC.

This sequence joins TRBV28 and TRBJ2-7; maybe TRBD2 (5 bases). The CDR3 totals 12 residues. From germline, CDR1 is MDHEN and CDR2 SYDVKM. Trimming stripped 5 bases from V and 4 bases from J, with 9 bases between. This CDR3 is CASSPPGYEQYF. CDR3 nucleotide sequence: TGTGCCAGCAGTCCCCCGGGGTACGAGCAGTACTTC.

V and J are TRBV6-1 and TRBJ2-1; 14 bases align to TRBD2. The CDR3 consists of 14 residues. CDR1 is MNHNS and CDR2 is SASEGT in the germline V gene. The V and J ends lost 8 bases and 9 bases, in that order; junction bases with no gene match: 6. The CDR3 nucleotides read TGTGCCAGCGCGACTAGCGGGGGGGCTGGTGAGCAGTTCTTC. Its protein product is CASATSGGAGEQFF.

This chain connects TRBV5-1 to TRBJ2-7; a weak D match, TRBD1 (6 bases). Germline V gene lookup returns CDR1 SGHRS and CDR2 YFSETQ. The V gene lost 1 base and the J gene lost 6 bases, with 14 bases spanning the gap. This CDR3 is 14 amino acids long. As DNA, the CDR3 is TGCGCCAGCAGCTTGACAGGGCCTAACCCCGAGCAGTACTTC. Protein: CASSLTGPNPEQYF. The full variable domain, its missing parts supplied by reference TRBV5-1 and TRBJ2-7, is KAGVTQTPRYLIKTRGQQVTLSCSPISGHRSVSWYQQTPGQGLQFLFEYFSETQRNKGNFPGRFSGRQFSNSRSEMNVSTLELGDSALYLCASSLTGPNPEQYFGPGTRLTVT.

CDR3 region: CASSNLQGSFYEQYF. The CDR3 region has the DNA TGTGCCAGTAGTAACCTACAGGGTTCCTTCTACGAGCAGTACTTC. The V gene is TRBV19, the J gene TRBJ2-7; the D gene is possibly TRBD1 (6 bases). The V end was cut by 4 bases, the J end by 3 bases, with 16 bases between. The CDR3 consists of 15 residues. The germline CDR1 and CDR2 sequences are LNHDA and SQIVND (reference sequence). Full variable domain (rest looked up from reference TRBV19 and TRBJ2-7): DGGITQSPKYLFRKEGQNVTLSCEQNLNHDAMYWYRQDPGQGLRLIYYSQIVNDFQKGDIAEGYSVSREKKESFPLTVTSAQKNPTAFYLCASSNLQGSFYEQYFGPGTRLTVT.

The V call is TRBV7-6, the J call TRBJ2-1; 11 bases map to TRBD2. V shed 0 bases, J shed 2 bases, and the junction held 6 bases outside the gene matches. The germline gives CDR1 SGHVS, CDR2 FNYEAQ. The CDR3 covers 18 residues. The CDR3 is CASSLAVGLAVAYNEQFF. CDR3 sequence (DNA): TGTGCCAGCAGCTTAGCGGTGGGACTAGCGGTGGCCTACAATGAGCAGTTCTTC.

This rearrangement joins TRBV5-6 to TRBJ2-5; no clear D. This CDR3 is 11 amino acids long. The V gene's germline CDR1 is SGHDT and CDR2 YYEEEE. Trimming stripped 4 bases from V and 1 base from J, with 2 bases between. CDR3 sequence (DNA): TGTGCCAGCAGCCTCCAAGAGACCCAGTACTTC. This sequence encodes CASSLQETQYF.

The chain has TRBV7-2 and TRBJ2-5, with 11 bases identical to TRBD1. This CDR3 contains 14 residues. Germline V gene lookup returns CDR1 SGHTA and CDR2 FQGNSA. Losses at the gene ends were 5 bases for V and 2 bases for J; bases not matched to a gene: 1. The CDR3 spells CASSRDRGQETQYF. The CDR3 nucleotides read TGTGCCAGCAGCAGGGACAGGGGGCAAGAGACCCAGTACTTC. Using reference TRBV7-2 and TRBJ2-5 for the parts outside the CDR3, the full variable domain is GAGVSQSPSNKVTEKGKDVELRCDPISGHTALYWYRQSLGQGLEFLIYFQGNSAPDKSGLPSDRFSAERTGGSVSTLTIQRTQQEDSAVYLCASSRDRGQETQYFGPGTRLLVL.

The V gene is TRBV9, the J gene TRBJ1-5; 7 bases are a match to TRBD1. Germline V gene lookup returns CDR1 SGDLS and CDR2 YYNGEE. The CDR3 runs to 16 residues. Losses at the gene ends were 3 bases for V and 4 bases for J; bases not matched to a gene: 10. The CDR3 coding sequence is TGTGCCAGCAGCGCCCAGACAGGGAGGAAAAATCAGCCCCAGCATTTT. Translated, it gives CASSAQTGRKNQPQHF.

V is TRBV19 and J is TRBJ2-7, with 13 bases matching TRBD2. The J segment lost 7 bases and the V segment lost 6 bases, leaving 12 bases of the junction unmatched. CDR1 LNHDA and CDR2 SQIVND come from the germline V gene (reference sequence). This CDR3 spans 16 amino acids. The CDR3 DNA sequence: TGTGCCAGTAGGGCACTAGCGGGGGGGCCCCCTCATGAGCAGTACTTC. Protein sequence: CASRALAGGPPHEQYF.

The V call is TRBV10-3, the J call TRBJ2-5; perhaps TRBD1 as D (5 bases). Trimming pared 2 bases from V and 5 bases from J, leaving 9 bases between. CDR3 length equals 13 residues. Germline lookup yields CDR1 ENHRY and CDR2 SYGVKD. The CDR3 sequence: CAISEDSGETQYF. CDR3 coding DNA: TGTGCCATCAGTGAGGACTCAGGGGAGACCCAGTACTTC.

This clone was detected only once. V and J are TRBV6-6 and TRBJ2-1, with 9 bases identical to TRBD1. The junction had 8 bases not matched to a gene; V was cut back by 5 bases and J by 6 bases. The length of the CDR3 is 15 residues. Germline lookup yields CDR1 MNHNY and CDR2 SVGAGI (reference sequence). Here the CDR3 reads CASSQPGQGSNEQFF. Written as DNA, the CDR3 is TGTGCCAGCAGTCAACCGGGACAGGGCTCCAATGAGCAGTTCTTC.

The DNA for the CDR3 is TGTGCCTCCGAGGGCCGCTCCTACAATGAGCAGTTCTTC. As protein: CASEGRSYNEQFF. V usage is TRBV6-5 and J usage is TRBJ2-1, with a possible D match to TRBD2 (5 bases). From germline, CDR1 is MNHEY and CDR2 SVGAGI. The CDR3 is 13 amino acids. Trimming stripped 11 bases from V and 0 bases from J, with 11 bases between.

The chain carries TRBV5-5 and TRBJ1-2, with 9 nucleotides matching TRBD1. CDR3 size: 14 residues. From germline, CDR1 is SGHKS and CDR2 YYEKEE (reference sequence). V gave up 4 bases and J gave up 4 bases; unmatched junction bases: 5. Here the CDR3 DNA reads TGTGCCAGCAGCCCAACAGGGGGCGCCTATGGCTACACCTTC. It yields the protein CASSPTGGAYGYTF. Full variable domain (outside the CDR3, taken from reference TRBV5-5 and TRBJ1-2): DAGVTQSPTHLIKTRGQQVTLRCSPISGHKSVSWYQQVLGQGPQFIFQYYEKEERGRGNFPDRFSARQFPNYSSELNVNALLLGDSALYLCASSPTGGAYGYTFGSGTRLTVV.

The count of this clone is one. The chain is built from TRBV28 and TRBJ2-7; the match to TRBD1 covers 11 bases. The V segment lost 5 bases and the J segment 3 bases; nucleotides outside the gene matches: 3. Germline CDR1 is MDHEN and CDR2 is SYDVKM. The length of the CDR3 is 14 residues. This chain's CDR3 is CASSPGTGGYEQYF. In DNA, the CDR3 is TGTGCCAGCAGTCCCGGGACAGGGGGCTACGAGCAGTACTTC.

This clone was recorded a few times. The chain is built from TRBV2 and TRBJ2-7; D is ambiguous. This CDR3 is built from 12 residues. V shed 8 bases and J shed 2 bases, with 10 bases lying between them. CDR1 SNHLY and CDR2 FYNNEI come from the germline V gene. The DNA of the CDR3 is TGTGCCAGCCAATATTCGGCCTACGAGCAGTACTTC. The encoded protein is CASQYSAYEQYF. Complete variable domain (other parts from reference TRBV2 and TRBJ2-7): EPEVTQTPSHQVTQMGQEVILRCVPISNHLYFYWYRQILGQKVEFLVSFYNNEISEKSEIFDDQFSVERPDGSNFTLKIRSTKLEDSAMYFCASQYSAYEQYFGPGTRLTVT.

The V and J genes are TRBV2 and TRBJ1-2, with D tentatively TRBD1 (5 bases). Between the trimmed V and J ends, which lost 7 bases and 8 bases, there was a span of 11 bases. The CDR3 totals 11 residues. Looked up from germline, CDR1 is SNHLY and CDR2 is FYNNEI. The CDR3 DNA sequence: TGTGCCAGCACAGGGCGAGACGGCTACACCTTC. Translating it yields CASTGRDGYTF.

The chain recombines TRBV29-1 with TRBJ2-1, with TRBD1 matching 7 bases. Unmatched junction bases numbered 4, after V lost 5 bases and J lost 3 bases. The CDR3 covers 13 residues. CDR1 and CDR2 (germline): SQVTM, ANQGSEA. The CDR3 DNA sequence: TGCAGCGTTAAGGACAGGAACTACAATGAGCAGTTCTTC. Residues: CSVKDRNYNEQFF.

V is TRBV7-3 and J is TRBJ2-5, with D possibly matching TRBD2 (6 bases). CDR3 length equals 15 residues. Germline lookup yields CDR1 SGHTA and CDR2 FQGTGA. V was shortened by 5 bases and J by 2 bases, with 15 bases between the two germline ends. CDR3 sequence: CASSLGSGNQETQYF. The CDR3 DNA sequence: TGTGCCAGCAGCCTCGGGAGCGGTAATCAAGAGACCCAGTACTTC.

The V and J genes are TRBV4-1 and TRBJ1-2; 9 positions match TRBD1. The CDR3 runs to 17 residues. Trimming removed 1 base from V and 5 bases from J; junction bases left unmatched: 11. CDR1 and CDR2 (germline): MGHRA, YSYEKL. The CDR3 region is CASSQGETGGFIYGYTF. The CDR3 DNA follows: TGCGCCAGCAGCCAAGGCGAGACAGGGGGATTTATTTATGGCTACACCTTC.

The rearrangement links TRBV29-1 to TRBJ2-3; D perhaps matches TRBD1 (5 bases). The V and J ends lost 3 bases and 2 bases respectively, with 12 bases between them. CDR3 length: 14 amino acids. Germline values: CDR1 SQVTM, CDR2 ANQGSEA. The chain's CDR3 is CSVDSTETTDTQYF. The DNA of the CDR3 is TGCAGCGTTGATTCGACAGAAACCACAGATACGCAGTATTTT.

The V gene is TRBV7-9, the J gene TRBJ2-3, with unresolved D. This CDR3 contains 13 residues. Germline V gene lookup returns CDR1 SEHNR and CDR2 FQNEAQ (reference sequence). V was pared by 2 bases and J by 2 bases, with 5 bases between. CDR3 sequence (DNA): TGTGCCAGCAGCTTACAGGACACAGATACGCAGTATTTT. Its protein product is CASSLQDTDTQYF.

The V call is TRBV4-1, the J call TRBJ2-7; 11 bases are shared with TRBD2. Germline-derived CDR1 and CDR2 are MGHRA and YSYEKL. There are 16 residues in the CDR3. V lost 3 bases and J lost 6; bases outside the gene matches: 10. CDR3 loop: CASSQLIAGGPVEQYF. Written as DNA, the CDR3 is TGCGCCAGCAGCCAGCTTATAGCGGGGGGGCCGGTCGAGCAGTACTTC.

The J gene is TRBJ1-1, the V gene TRBV5-4, with 7 bases identical to TRBD1. The CDR3 extends over 14 amino acids. Germline loops: CDR1 SGHNT, CDR2 YYREEE (reference sequence). The J segment lost 2 bases and the V segment lost 4 bases, leaving 5 bases of the junction unmatched. The CDR3 protein is CASSPGQRNTEAFF. The CDR3 nucleotides are TGTGCCAGCAGCCCGGGACAGAGAAACACTGAAGCTTTCTTT.

This chain uses TRBV5-1 with TRBJ2-2, with 13 bases aligning to TRBD2. In germline, CDR1 is SGHRS, CDR2 YFSETQ. V was pared by 5 bases and J by 7 bases, with 11 bases of the junction left unmatched. CDR3 length: 17 residues. CDR3 amino acids: CASSASRLAGGVGELFF. For the CDR3, the DNA is TGCGCCAGCAGTGCCTCCCGACTAGCGGGAGGCGTCGGGGAGCTGTTTTTT.

The chain uses TRBV28 and TRBJ2-7; 12 nucleotides align to TRBD2. The CDR3 extends over 15 amino acids. Germline V gene lookup returns CDR1 MDHEN and CDR2 SYDVKM. With 7 bases clipped from V and 3 bases from J, the junction kept 7 bases outside the gene matches. CDR3 in DNA: TGTGCCAGCAACCAAGAGACTAGCGGGAGCTACGAGCAGTACTTC. Encoded protein: CASNQETSGSYEQYF.

This chain links TRBV30 with TRBJ2-1; D is perhaps TRBD2 (6 bases). The CDR3 totals 18 residues. V shed 0 bases and J shed 8 bases, with 26 bases lying between them. In germline, CDR1 is GTSNPN, CDR2 SVGIG (reference sequence). This chain's CDR3 is CAWSVGFVSGGVLYEQFF. CDR3 nucleotide sequence: TGTGCCTGGAGTGTAGGATTTGTGTCTGGCGGGGTGCTTTATGAGCAGTTCTTC.

V gene TRBV5-4 combines with J gene TRBJ2-7, with TRBD1 as a possible D gene (6 bases). Trimming pared 0 bases from V and 10 bases from J, leaving 20 bases between. Germline assignment: CDR1 SGHNT and CDR2 YYREEE (reference sequence). CDR3 length: 15 amino acids. CDR3 DNA sequence: TGTGCCAGCAGCTTGGGGCACTGGACAGATACGAAACAGTACTTC. This translates into CASSLGHWTDTKQYF.

The chain recombines TRBV6-6 with TRBJ2-7, with TRBD1 matching over 8 bases. Germline trimming cut 1 base from V and 2 bases from J; bases unmatched to any gene: 4. The CDR3 sequence is 15 residues long. Germline lookup yields CDR1 MNHNY and CDR2 SVGAGI (reference sequence). CDR3 sequence (DNA): TGTGCCAGCAGTTACTTTGACAGGGGCCCCTACGAGCAGTACTTC. Translation gives CASSYFDRGPYEQYF.